The TCR beta chain described here comes from a study of cytomegalovirus exposure and HLA in healthy donors. Points from the study as a whole: Sequencing likely produced, as an artifact, a cluster of highly shared sequence variants. Around 160 TCR beta chains were listed as cytomegalovirus-associated. Rare TCR sequences dominated, though some public TCRs recurred in many donors. Three CMV-associated chains were confirmed in vitro to be specific for CMV antigens.

Primers for the PCR totalled 60 Vbeta and 13 Jbeta. The protocol was immunoSEQ multiplex PCR, while the TCRdb copy is restricted to in-frame clones and leaves out a portion. Of over 150,000 clones detected, around 77% appear once; the ten largest clones hold 2.9%. V was trimmed by 4 bases and J by 2 bases, leaving 15 bases between them. CDR3 length: 16 amino acids. Germline loops: CDR1 MDHEN, CDR2 SYDVKM. In regard to this clone: The antigen is undetermined.

The specimen sequenced was PBMCs. This clonotype was sampled from a woman in her twenties or thirties in good health and CMV-seronegative. The genes are TRBV28 and TRBJ1-5; D may be TRBD1 (5 bases). The CDR3 DNA reads TGTGCCAGCAGTTCAATCGGGGGAGTGGGCAATCAGCCCCAGCATTTT. As protein: CASSSIGGVGNQPQHF.